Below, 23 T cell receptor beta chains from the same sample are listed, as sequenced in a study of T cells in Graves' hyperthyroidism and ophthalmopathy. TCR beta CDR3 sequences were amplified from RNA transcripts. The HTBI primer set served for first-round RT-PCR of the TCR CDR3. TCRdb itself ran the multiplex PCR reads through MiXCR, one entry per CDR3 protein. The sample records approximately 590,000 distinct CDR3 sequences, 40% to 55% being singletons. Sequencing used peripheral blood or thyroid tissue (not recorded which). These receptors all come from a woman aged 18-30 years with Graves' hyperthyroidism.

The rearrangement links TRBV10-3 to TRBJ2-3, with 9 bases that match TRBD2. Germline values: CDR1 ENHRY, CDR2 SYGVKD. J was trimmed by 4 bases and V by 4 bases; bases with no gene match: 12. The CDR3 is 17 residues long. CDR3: CAISGTSATELADTQYF. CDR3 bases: TGTGCCATCAGTGGGACTAGCGCGACGGAGTTGGCAGATACGCAGTATTTT.

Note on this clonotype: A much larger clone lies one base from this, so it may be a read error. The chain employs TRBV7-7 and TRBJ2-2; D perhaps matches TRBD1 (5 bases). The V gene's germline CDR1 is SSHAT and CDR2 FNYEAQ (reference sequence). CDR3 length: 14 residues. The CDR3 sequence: CGSSLGQNTGELFF. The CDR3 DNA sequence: TGTGGTAGCAGCTTAGGACAGAACACCGGGGAGCTGTTTTTT. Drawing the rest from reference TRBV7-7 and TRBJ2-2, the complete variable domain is GAGVSQSPRYKVTKRGQDVTLRCDPISSHATLYWYQQALGQGPEFLTYFNYEAQPDKSGLPSDRFSAERPEGSISTLTIQRTEQRDSAMYRCGSSLGQNTGELFFGEGSRLTVL.

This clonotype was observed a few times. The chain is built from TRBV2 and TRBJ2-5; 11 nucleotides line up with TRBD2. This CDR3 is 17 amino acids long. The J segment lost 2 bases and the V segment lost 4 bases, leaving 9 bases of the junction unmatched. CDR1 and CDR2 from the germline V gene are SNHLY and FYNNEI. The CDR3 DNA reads TGTGCCAGCAGTGCCTTAGCGGGAGGGCCGGGGCAAGAGACCCAGTACTTC. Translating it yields CASSALAGGPGQETQYF.

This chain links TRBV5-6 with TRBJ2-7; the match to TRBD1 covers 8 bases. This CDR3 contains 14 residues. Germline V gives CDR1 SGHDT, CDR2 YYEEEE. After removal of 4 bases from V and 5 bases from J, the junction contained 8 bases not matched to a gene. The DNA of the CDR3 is TGTGCCAGCAGCGTGGCCCCAGGGGGCAACGAGCAGTACTTC. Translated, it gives CASSVAPGGNEQYF. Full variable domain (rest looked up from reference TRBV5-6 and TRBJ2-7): DAGVTQSPTHLIKTRGQQVTLRCSPKSGHDTVSWYQQALGQGPQFIFQYYEEEERQRGNFPDRFSGHQFPNYSSELNVNALLLGDSALYLCASSVAPGGNEQYFGPGTRLTVT.

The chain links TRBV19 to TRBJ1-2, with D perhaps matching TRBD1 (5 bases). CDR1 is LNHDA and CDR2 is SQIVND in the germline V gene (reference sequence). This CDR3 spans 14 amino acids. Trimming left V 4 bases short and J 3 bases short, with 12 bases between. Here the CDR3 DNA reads TGTGCCAGTAGTAATATAGGCAGGGACTATGGCTACACCTTC. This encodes CASSNIGRDYGYTF. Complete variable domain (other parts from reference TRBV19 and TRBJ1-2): DGGITQSPKYLFRKEGQNVTLSCEQNLNHDAMYWYRQDPGQGLRLIYYSQIVNDFQKGDIAEGYSVSREKKESFPLTVTSAQKNPTAFYLCASSNIGRDYGYTFGSGTRLTVV.

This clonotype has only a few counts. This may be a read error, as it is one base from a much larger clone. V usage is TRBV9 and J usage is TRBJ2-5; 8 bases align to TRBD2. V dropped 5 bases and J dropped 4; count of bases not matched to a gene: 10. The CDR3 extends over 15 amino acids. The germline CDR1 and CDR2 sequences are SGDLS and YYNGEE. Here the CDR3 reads CASSAQGLAGETQYF. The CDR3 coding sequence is TGTGCCAGCAGTGCACAAGGGCTAGCGGGAGAGACCCAGTACTTC.

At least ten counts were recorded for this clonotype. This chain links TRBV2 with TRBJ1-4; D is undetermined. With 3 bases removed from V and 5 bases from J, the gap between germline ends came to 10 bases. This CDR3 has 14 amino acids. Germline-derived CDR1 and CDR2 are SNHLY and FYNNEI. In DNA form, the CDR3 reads TGTGCCAGCAGTGATTATTCGGAAAATGAAAAACTGTTTTTT. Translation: CASSDYSENEKLFF.

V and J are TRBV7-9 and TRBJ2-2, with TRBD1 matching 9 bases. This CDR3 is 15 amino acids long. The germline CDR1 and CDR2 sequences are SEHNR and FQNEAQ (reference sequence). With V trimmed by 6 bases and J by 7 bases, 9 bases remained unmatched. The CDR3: CASRPRDRAGGELFF. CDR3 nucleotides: TGTGCCAGCAGGCCCCGGGACAGGGCGGGCGGGGAGCTGTTTTTT.

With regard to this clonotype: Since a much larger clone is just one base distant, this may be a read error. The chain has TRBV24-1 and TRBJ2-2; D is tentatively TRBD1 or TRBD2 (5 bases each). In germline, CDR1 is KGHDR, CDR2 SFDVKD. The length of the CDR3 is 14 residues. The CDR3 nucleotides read TGTGCCACCAGTGTTCAGCAGGGCGCCGGGGAGCTGCTTTTT. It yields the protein CATSVQQGAGELLF.

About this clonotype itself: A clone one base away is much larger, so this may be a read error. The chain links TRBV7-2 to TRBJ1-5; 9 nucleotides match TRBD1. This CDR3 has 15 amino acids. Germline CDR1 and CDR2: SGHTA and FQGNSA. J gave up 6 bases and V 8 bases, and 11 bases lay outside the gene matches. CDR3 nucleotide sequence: TGTGCCAGCGGCTGGGACAGGGAAAGGGGTCAGCCCCAGCATTTT. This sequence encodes CASGWDRERGQPQHF.

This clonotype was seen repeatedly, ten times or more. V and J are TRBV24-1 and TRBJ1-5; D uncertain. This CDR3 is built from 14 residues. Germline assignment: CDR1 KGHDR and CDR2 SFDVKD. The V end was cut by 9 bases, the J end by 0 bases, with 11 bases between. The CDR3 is CATSADYSNQPQHF. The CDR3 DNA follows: TGTGCCACCTCGGCGGATTATAGCAATCAGCCCCAGCATTTT.

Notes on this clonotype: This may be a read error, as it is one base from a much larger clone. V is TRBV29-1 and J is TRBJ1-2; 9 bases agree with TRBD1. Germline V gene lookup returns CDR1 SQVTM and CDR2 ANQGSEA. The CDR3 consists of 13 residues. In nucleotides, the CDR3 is TGCAACGTTACCGGACAGGGGTTAGATGGCTACACCTTC. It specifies CNVTGQGLDGYTF.

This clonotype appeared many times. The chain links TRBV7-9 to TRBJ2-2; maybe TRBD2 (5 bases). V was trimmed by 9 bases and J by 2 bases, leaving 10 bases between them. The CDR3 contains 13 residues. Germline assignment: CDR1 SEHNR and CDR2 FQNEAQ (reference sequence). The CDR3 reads CARGAGNTGELFF. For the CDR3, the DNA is TGTGCCAGGGGAGCAGGCAACACCGGGGAGCTGTTTTTT.

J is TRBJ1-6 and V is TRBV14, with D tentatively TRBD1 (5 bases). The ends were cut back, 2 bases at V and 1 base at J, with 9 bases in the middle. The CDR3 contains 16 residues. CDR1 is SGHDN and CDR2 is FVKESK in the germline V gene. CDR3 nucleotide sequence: TGTGCCAGCAGCCAATTGGGGGAATCCTATAATTCACCCCTCCACTTT. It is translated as CASSQLGESYNSPLHF.

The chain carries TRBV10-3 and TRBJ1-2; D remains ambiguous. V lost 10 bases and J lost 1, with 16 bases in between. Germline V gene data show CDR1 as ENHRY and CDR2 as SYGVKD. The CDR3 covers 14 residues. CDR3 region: CASSPSVGNYGYTF. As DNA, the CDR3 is TGTGCCAGTAGTCCCTCCGTGGGTAACTATGGCTACACCTTC.

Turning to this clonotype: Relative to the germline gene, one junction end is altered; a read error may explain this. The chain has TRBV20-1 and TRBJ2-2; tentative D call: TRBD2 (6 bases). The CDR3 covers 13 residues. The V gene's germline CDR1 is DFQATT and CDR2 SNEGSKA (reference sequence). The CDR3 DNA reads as TGCAGTGCTAGCGGGAGCAGAACCGGGGAGCCGTTTTTT. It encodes CSASGSRTGEPFF.

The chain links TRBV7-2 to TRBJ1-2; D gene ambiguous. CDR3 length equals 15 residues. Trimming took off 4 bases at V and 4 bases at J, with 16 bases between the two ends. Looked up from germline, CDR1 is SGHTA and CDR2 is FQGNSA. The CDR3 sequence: CASSSAGPSTYGYTF. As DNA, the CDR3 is TGTGCCAGCAGCTCGGCAGGTCCTTCGACCTATGGCTACACCTTC.

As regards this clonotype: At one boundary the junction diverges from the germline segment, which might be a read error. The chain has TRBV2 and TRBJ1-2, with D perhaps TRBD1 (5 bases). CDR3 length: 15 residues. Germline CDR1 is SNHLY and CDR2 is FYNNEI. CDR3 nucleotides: TGTGCCAGCAGGAACCGGGACGGCGCCAACTATGGCTACGCCTTC. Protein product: CASRNRDGANYGYAF.

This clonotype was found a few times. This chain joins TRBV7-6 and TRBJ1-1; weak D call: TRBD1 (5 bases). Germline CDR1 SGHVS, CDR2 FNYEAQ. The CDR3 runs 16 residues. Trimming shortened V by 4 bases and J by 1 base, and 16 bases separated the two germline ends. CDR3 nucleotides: TGTGCCAGCAGCTCCGAAAATAGGGACGGGAACACTGAAGCTTTCTTT. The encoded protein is CASSSENRDGNTEAFF.

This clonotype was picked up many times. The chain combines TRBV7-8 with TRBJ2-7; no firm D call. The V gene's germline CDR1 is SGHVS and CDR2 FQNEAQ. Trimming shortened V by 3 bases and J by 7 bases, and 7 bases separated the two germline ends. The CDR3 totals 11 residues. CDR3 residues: CASSFLDEQYF. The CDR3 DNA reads TGTGCCAGCAGCTTCCTGGATGAGCAGTACTTC. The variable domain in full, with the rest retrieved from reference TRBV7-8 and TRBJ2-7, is GAGVSQSPRYKVAKRGQDVALRCDPISGHVSLFWYQQALGQGPEFLTYFQNEAQLDKSGLPSDRFFAERPEGSVSTLKIQRTQQEDSAVYLCASSFLDEQYFGPGTRLTVT.

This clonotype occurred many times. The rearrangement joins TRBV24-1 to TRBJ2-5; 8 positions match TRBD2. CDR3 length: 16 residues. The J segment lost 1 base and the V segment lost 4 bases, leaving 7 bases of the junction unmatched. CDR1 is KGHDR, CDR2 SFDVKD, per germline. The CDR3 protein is CATSDKLADLQETQYF. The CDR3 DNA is TGTGCCACCAGTGACAAACTAGCGGACCTCCAAGAGACCCAGTACTTC.

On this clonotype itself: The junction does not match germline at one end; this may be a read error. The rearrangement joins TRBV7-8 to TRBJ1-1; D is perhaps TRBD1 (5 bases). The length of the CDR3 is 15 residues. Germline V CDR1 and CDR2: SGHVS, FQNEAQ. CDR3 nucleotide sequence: TGTGCCAGCAGCTCGCTCAGGGCCCTTGAACCTGAAGCTTCCTTT. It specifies CASSSLRALEPEASF.

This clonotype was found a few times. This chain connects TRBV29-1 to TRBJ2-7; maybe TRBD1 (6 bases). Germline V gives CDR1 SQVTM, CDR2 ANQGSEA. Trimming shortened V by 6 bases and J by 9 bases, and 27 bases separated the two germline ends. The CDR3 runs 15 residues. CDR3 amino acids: CSVPSPGHKQIGQYF. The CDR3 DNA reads TGCAGCGTCCCGTCTCCGGGACACAAACAAATTGGGCAGTACTTC.